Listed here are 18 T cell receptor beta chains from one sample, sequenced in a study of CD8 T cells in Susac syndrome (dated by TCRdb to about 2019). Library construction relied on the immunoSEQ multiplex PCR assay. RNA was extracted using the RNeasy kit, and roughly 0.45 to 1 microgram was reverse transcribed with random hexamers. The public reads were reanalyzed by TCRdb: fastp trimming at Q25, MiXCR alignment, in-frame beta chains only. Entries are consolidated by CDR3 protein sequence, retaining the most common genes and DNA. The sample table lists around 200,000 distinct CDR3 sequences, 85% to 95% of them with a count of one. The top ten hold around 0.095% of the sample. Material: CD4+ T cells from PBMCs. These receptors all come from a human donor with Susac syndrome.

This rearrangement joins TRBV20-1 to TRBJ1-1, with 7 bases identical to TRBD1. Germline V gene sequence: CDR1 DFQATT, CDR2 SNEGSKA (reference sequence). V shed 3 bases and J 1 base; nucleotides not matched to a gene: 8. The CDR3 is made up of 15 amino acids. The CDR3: CSASRGIFPNTEAFF. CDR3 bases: TGCAGTGCTAGCAGGGGGATATTCCCGAACACTGAAGCTTTCTTT.

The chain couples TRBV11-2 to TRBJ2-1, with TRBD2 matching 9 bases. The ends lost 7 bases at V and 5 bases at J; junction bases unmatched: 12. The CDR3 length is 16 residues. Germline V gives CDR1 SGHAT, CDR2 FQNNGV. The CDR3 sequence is CASTSPTSGTNNEQFF. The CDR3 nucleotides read TGTGCCAGCACCTCACCGACTAGCGGAACAAACAATGAGCAGTTCTTC.

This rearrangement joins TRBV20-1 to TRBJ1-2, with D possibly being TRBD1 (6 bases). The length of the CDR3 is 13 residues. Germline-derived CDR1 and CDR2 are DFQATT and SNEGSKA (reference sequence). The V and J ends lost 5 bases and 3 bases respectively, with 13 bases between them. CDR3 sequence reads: CSAGGGGYYGYTF. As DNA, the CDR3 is TGCAGTGCTGGCGGGGGCGGGTACTATGGCTACACCTTC.

DNA for the CDR3: TGTGCCAGCAGTCCCTTCCCCGGTCAGCCCCAGCATTTT. Its protein product is CASSPFPGQPQHF. The chain joins TRBV28 to TRBJ1-5; D not resolved. The CDR3 runs 13 residues. Between the trimmed V and J ends, which lost 5 bases and 6 bases, there was a span of 11 bases. CDR1 is MDHEN and CDR2 is SYDVKM in the germline V gene. The variable domain in full, with the rest retrieved from reference TRBV28 and TRBJ1-5, is DVKVTQSSRYLVKRTGEKVFLECVQDMDHENMFWYRQDPGLGLRLIYFSYDVKMKEKGDIPEGYSVSREKKERFSLILESASTNQTSMYLCASSPFPGQPQHFGDGTRLSIL.

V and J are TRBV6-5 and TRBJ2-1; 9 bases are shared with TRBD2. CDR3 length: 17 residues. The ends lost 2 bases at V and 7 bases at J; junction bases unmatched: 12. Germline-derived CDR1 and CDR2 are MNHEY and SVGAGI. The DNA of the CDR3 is TGTGCCAGCAGTTACCCTAGAGGGGGACTAGCTGTGAATGAGCAGTTCTTC. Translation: CASSYPRGGLAVNEQFF.

The CDR3 loop is CASSPDRGRETQYF. CDR3 sequence (DNA): TGTGCCAGCAGCCCGGACAGGGGGCGCGAGACCCAGTACTTC. The chain joins TRBV7-9 to TRBJ2-5; 11 bases fit TRBD1. Germline-derived CDR1 and CDR2 are SEHNR and FQNEAQ (reference sequence). J gave up 5 bases and V 5 bases, and 4 bases lay outside the gene matches. This CDR3 is built from 14 residues.

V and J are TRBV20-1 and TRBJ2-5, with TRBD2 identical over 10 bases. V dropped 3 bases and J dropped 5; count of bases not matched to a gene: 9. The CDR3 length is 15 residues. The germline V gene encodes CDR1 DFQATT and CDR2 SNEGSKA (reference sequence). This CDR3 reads CSASRAGGPGETQYF. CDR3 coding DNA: TGCAGTGCTAGTAGAGCGGGAGGGCCCGGGGAGACCCAGTACTTC.

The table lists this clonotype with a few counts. This CDR3 is CASSPDRESNQPQHF. The CDR3 DNA reads as TGTGCCAGTAGTCCTGACAGGGAGAGCAATCAGCCCCAGCATTTT. V is TRBV19 and J is TRBJ1-5, with TRBD1 matching 7 bases. CDR1 is LNHDA and CDR2 is SQIVND in the germline V gene (reference sequence). With 5 bases clipped from V and 1 base from J, the junction kept 5 bases outside the gene matches. The CDR3 is 15 residues long. Full variable domain (remainder filled in from reference TRBV19 and TRBJ1-5): DGGITQSPKYLFRKEGQNVTLSCEQNLNHDAMYWYRQDPGQGLRLIYYSQIVNDFQKGDIAEGYSVSREKKESFPLTVTSAQKNPTAFYLCASSPDRESNQPQHFGDGTRLSIL.

CDR3 bases: TGCGCCAGCAGCCAAGATATCAGGGGCTACGAGCAGTACTTC. Translating gives CASSQDIRGYEQYF. The chain has TRBV4-3 and TRBJ2-7; tentatively, D is TRBD1 (6 bases). The CDR3 has 14 amino acids. V lost 0 bases and J lost 3, with 9 bases in between. In germline, CDR1 is LGHNA, CDR2 YSLEER.

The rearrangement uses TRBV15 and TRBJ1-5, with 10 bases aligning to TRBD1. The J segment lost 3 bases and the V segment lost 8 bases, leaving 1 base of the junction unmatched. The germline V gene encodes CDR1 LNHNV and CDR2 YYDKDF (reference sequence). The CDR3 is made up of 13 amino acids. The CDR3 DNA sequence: TGTGCCACCGGGACAGGGGACAATCAGCCCCAGCATTTT. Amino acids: CATGTGDNQPQHF. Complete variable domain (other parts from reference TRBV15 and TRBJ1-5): DAMVIQNPRYQVTQFGKPVTLSCSQTLNHNVMYWYQQKSSQAPKLLFHYYDKDFNNEADTPDNFQSRRPNTSFCFLDIRSPGLGDTAMYLCATGTGDNQPQHFGDGTRLSIL.

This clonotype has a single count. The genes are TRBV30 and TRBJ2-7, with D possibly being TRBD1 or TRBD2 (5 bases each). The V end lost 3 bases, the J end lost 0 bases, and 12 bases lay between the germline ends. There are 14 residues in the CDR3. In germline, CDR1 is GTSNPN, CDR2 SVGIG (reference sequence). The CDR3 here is CAWRTTGISYEQYF. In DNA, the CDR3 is TGTGCCTGGAGGACTACAGGAATCTCCTACGAGCAGTACTTC.

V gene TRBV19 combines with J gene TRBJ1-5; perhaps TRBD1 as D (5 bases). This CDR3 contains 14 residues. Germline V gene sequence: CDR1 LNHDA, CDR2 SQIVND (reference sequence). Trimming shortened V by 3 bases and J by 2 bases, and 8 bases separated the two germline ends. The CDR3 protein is CASSISGGNQPQHF. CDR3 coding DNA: TGTGCCAGTAGTATCTCGGGGGGCAATCAGCCCCAGCATTTT.

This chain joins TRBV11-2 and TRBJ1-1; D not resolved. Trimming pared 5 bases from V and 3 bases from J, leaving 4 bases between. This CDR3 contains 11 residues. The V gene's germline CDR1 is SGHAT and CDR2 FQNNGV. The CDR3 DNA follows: TGTGCCAGCAGCGGACACACTGAAGCTTTCTTT. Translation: CASSGHTEAFF.

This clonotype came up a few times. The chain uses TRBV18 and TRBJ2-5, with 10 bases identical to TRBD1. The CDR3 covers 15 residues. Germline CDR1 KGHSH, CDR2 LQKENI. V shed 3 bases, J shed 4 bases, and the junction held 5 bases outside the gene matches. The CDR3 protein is CASSPRQGAGETQYF. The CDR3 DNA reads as TGTGCCAGCTCACCTCGACAGGGGGCGGGAGAGACCCAGTACTTC.

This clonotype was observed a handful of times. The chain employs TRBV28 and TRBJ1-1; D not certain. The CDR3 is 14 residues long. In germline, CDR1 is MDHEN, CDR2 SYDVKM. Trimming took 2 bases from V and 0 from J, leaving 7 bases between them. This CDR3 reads CASSLERLNTEAFF. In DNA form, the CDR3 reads TGTGCCAGCAGTTTAGAGAGATTGAACACTGAAGCTTTCTTT.

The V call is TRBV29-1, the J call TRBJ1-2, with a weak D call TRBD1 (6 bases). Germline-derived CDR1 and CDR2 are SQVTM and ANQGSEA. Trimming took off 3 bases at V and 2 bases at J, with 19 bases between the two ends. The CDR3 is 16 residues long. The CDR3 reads CSVDVGGAASNYGYTF. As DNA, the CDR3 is TGCAGCGTTGATGTCGGGGGCGCTGCATCGAACTATGGCTACACCTTC.

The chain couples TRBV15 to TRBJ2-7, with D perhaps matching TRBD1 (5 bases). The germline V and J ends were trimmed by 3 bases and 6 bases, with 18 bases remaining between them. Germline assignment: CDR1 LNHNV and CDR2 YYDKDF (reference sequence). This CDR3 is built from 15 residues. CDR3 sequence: CATSSRQGSGSEQYF. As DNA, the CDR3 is TGTGCCACCAGCAGCCGCCAGGGCTCTGGTAGCGAGCAGTACTTC.

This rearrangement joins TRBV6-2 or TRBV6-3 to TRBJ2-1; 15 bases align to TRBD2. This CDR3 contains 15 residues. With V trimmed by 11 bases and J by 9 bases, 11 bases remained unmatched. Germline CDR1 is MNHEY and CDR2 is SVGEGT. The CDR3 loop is CAHGGLAGGRSEQFF. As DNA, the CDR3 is TGTGCCCATGGAGGACTAGCGGGAGGGCGGAGTGAGCAGTTCTTC.